These 30 T cell receptor beta chains were sequenced from one sample in a study of shared clonotypes between healthy human individuals. The method was immunoSEQ multiplex PCR; TCRdb's version includes in-frame clones alone and lacks a portion of them. The data contain hundreds of thousands of clones, around 75% of them seen just once; the ten biggest clones take up around 13%. Source material: PBMCs. The receptors come from a woman in her 40s in good health. Some clones in this sample may be carry-over from other donors' samples.

The CDR3 DNA follows: TGTGCCAGCAGCTTAATCGGAAGCACGGGAGATACGCAGTATTTT. Translated: CASSLIGSTGDTQYF. The V gene is TRBV7-9, the J gene TRBJ2-3, with D unresolved. Germline CDR1 and CDR2: SEHNR and FQNEAQ (reference sequence). Trimming cost V 2 bases and J 5 bases, with 14 bases left between them. The CDR3 has 15 amino acids. Full variable domain (missing parts from reference TRBV7-9 and TRBJ2-3): DTGVSQNPRHKITKRGQNVTFRCDPISEHNRLYWYRQTLGQGPEFLTYFQNEAQLEKSRLLSDRFSAERPKGSFSTLEIQRTEQGDSAMYLCASSLIGSTGDTQYFGPGTRLTVL.

This clone was counted only a few times. This sample includes further DNA sequences coding for the same CDR3. The chain is built from TRBV30 and TRBJ1-4, with 9 bases lining up with TRBD1. V was pared by 8 bases and J by 6 bases, with 10 bases of the junction left unmatched. This CDR3 is 14 amino acids long. Germline V gene data show CDR1 as GTSNPN and CDR2 as SVGIG (reference sequence). The chain's CDR3 is CAREDRTGDEKLFF. The CDR3 coding sequence is TGTGCCCGGGAGGACCGGACAGGGGATGAAAAACTGTTTTTT.

This chain joins TRBV29-1 and TRBJ1-1; D gene ambiguous. Germline CDR1 and CDR2: SQVTM and ANQGSEA. The CDR3 covers 15 residues. The V gene lost 3 bases and the J gene lost 0 bases, with 14 bases spanning the gap. In DNA form, the CDR3 reads TGCAGCGTTGACCCGGGTCAAGGACTGAACACTGAAGCTTTCTTT. Translating it yields CSVDPGQGLNTEAFF.

The rearrangement links TRBV7-2 to TRBJ2-3; D unclear. CDR3 length: 15 amino acids. Looked up from germline, CDR1 is SGHTA and CDR2 is FQGNSA. V lost 4 bases and J 2 bases, leaving 13 bases between the germline ends. The CDR3 DNA sequence: TGTGCCAGCAGCTCCGGTATGATCTCCACAGATACGCAGTATTTT. This codes for CASSSGMISTDTQYF.

The CDR3, as DNA: TGTGCCAGCAGCCCCCCGGGGCTCCACCACTACGAGCAGTACTTC. Protein: CASSPPGLHHYEQYF. The gene calls are TRBV11-2 and TRBJ2-7; TRBD1 or TRBD2 may be the D gene (5 bases each). CDR3 length: 15 amino acids. V dropped 5 bases and J dropped 3 bases, with 17 bases sitting between them. Per the germline V gene, CDR1 is SGHAT and CDR2 is FQNNGV. The full variable domain, rest sourced from reference TRBV11-2 and TRBJ2-7, is EAGVAQSPRYKIIEKRQSVAFWCNPISGHATLYWYQQILGQGPKLLIQFQNNGVVDDSQLPKDRFSAERLKGVDSTLKIQPAKLEDSAVYLCASSPPGLHHYEQYFGPGTRLTVT.

This sequence joins TRBV30 and TRBJ2-2; TRBD2 matches 7 bases. The CDR3 consists of 14 residues. The germline V gene has CDR1 GTSNPN and CDR2 SVGIG (reference sequence). Unmatched junction bases numbered 5, after V lost 5 bases and J lost 2 bases. CDR3 sequence: CAWSGTTNTGELFF. Written as DNA, the CDR3 is TGTGCCTGGTCCGGGACTACTAACACCGGGGAGCTGTTTTTT.

The table lists this clone with a count of one. Other nucleotide sequences from this sample produce the same CDR3. The DNA of the CDR3 is TGTGCCTGGAGTCCGACAGGAGACGAGCAGTACTTC. It translates to CAWSPTGDEQYF. The rearrangement uses TRBV30 and TRBJ2-7, with D perhaps matching TRBD1 (6 bases). Germline V gives CDR1 GTSNPN, CDR2 SVGIG (reference sequence). V lost 2 bases to trimming and J lost 5 bases, with 10 bases between them. CDR3 length: 12 residues.

Of note for this clone: Other DNA sequences in this sample translate to the same CDR3. This sequence joins TRBV18 and TRBJ2-3; D gene unclear. CDR1 is KGHSH and CDR2 is LQKENI in the germline V gene. The CDR3 covers 12 residues. V was shortened by 6 bases and J by 0 bases, with 4 bases between the two germline ends. The DNA of the CDR3 is TGTGCCAGCTCCCCTAGCACAGATACGCAGTATTTT. Translating gives CASSPSTDTQYF.

The chain recombines TRBV14 with TRBJ1-1; D is possibly TRBD1 (5 bases). This CDR3 region has 14 residues. CDR1 and CDR2 (germline): SGHDN, FVKESK. The V end was cut by 4 bases, the J end by 6 bases, with 15 bases between. CDR3 in DNA: TGTGCCAGCAGCCGGGGACCATATGGCGCTGAAGCTTTCTTT. It is translated as CASSRGPYGAEAFF. The entire variable domain, with the rest obtained from reference TRBV14 and TRBJ1-1, is as follows: EAGVTQFPSHSVIEKGQTVTLRCDPISGHDNLYWYRRVMGKEIKFLLHFVKESKQDESGMPNNRFLAERTGGTYSTLKVQPAELEDSGVYFCASSRGPYGAEAFFGQGTRLTVV.

A few counts support this clone. The chain carries TRBV15 and TRBJ2-2; tentatively, D is TRBD1 (6 bases). Between the trimmed V and J ends, which lost 0 bases and 4 bases, there was a span of 15 bases. This CDR3 spans 17 amino acids. The germline CDR1 and CDR2 sequences are LNHNV and YYDKDF (reference sequence). The CDR3 region is CATSREYPDRSTGELFF. In DNA, the CDR3 is TGTGCCACCAGCAGAGAATATCCGGACAGAAGCACCGGGGAGCTGTTTTTT.

The chain employs TRBV30 and TRBJ1-2; D is possibly TRBD1 (5 bases). This CDR3 region has 14 residues. Germline CDR1 is GTSNPN and CDR2 is SVGIG (reference sequence). Trimming took off 4 bases at V and 7 bases at J, with 19 bases between the two ends. This CDR3 reads CAWNLIRITGGYTF. The CDR3 nucleotides read TGTGCCTGGAATCTCATACGAATTACAGGTGGCTACACCTTC. Drawing the rest from reference TRBV30 and TRBJ1-2, the complete variable domain is SQTIHQWPATLVQPVGSPLSLECTVEGTSNPNLYWYRQAAGRGLQLLFYSVGIGQISSEVPQNLSASRPQDRQFILSSKKLLLSDSGFYLCAWNLIRITGGYTFGSGTRLTVV.

Worth noting for this clone: Other DNA sequences in the same sample also yield this CDR3. This rearrangement joins TRBV28 to TRBJ2-1, with 7 bases fitting TRBD2. The V and J ends lost 6 bases and 0 bases, in that order; junction bases with no gene match: 5. The CDR3 contains 15 residues. Germline assignment: CDR1 MDHEN and CDR2 SYDVKM. CDR3 in DNA: TGTGCCAGCAGCCTCGGCGGGAGCTCCTACAATGAGCAGTTCTTC. The encoded protein is CASSLGGSSYNEQFF.

The V gene is TRBV6-5, the J gene TRBJ1-3, with D possibly being TRBD1 (5 bases). Trimming left V 4 bases short and J 4 bases short, with 14 bases between. This CDR3 is 15 amino acids long. Germline lookup yields CDR1 MNHEY and CDR2 SVGAGI. CDR3 in amino acids: CASSSPTGGGNTIYF. The CDR3, as DNA: TGTGCCAGCAGTTCCCCTACAGGAGGGGGAAACACCATATATTTT.

This clone showed up just once. The rearrangement joins TRBV7-9 to TRBJ2-3; tentative D call: TRBD1 (7 bases). The germline V and J ends were trimmed by 2 bases and 3 bases, with 12 bases remaining between them. The CDR3 runs 15 residues. The germline V gene has CDR1 SEHNR and CDR2 FQNEAQ (reference sequence). CDR3 in amino acids: CASSLPPGGTDTQYF. CDR3 coding DNA: TGTGCCAGCAGCTTACCCCCAGGGGGGACAGATACGCAGTATTTT.

For this clone: Distinct nucleotide sequences in the sample also encode this CDR3. This chain connects TRBV7-9 to TRBJ2-1; D is ambiguous. Germline V CDR1 and CDR2: SEHNR, FQNEAQ (reference sequence). V dropped 3 bases and J dropped 5 bases, with 5 bases sitting between them. The CDR3 has 12 residues. Here the CDR3 DNA reads TGTGCCAGCAGCTTGGGGAACAATGAGCAGTTCTTC. This translates into CASSLGNNEQFF. Looking up the rest from reference TRBV7-9 and TRBJ2-1 gives the full variable domain: DTGVSQNPRHKITKRGQNVTFRCDPISEHNRLYWYRQTLGQGPEFLTYFQNEAQLEKSRLLSDRFSAERPKGSFSTLEIQRTEQGDSAMYLCASSLGNNEQFFGPGTRLTVL.

This chain connects TRBV28 to TRBJ2-7; D could derive from TRBD1 or TRBD2 (5 bases each). Trimming shortened V by 7 bases and J by 4 bases, and 20 bases separated the two germline ends. Germline assignment: CDR1 MDHEN and CDR2 SYDVKM. This CDR3 spans 15 amino acids. Written as DNA, the CDR3 is TGTGCCAGCATGAAGGTGTTGCCAGGGAGATACGAGCAGTACTTC. Amino acid sequence: CASMKVLPGRYEQYF. The full variable domain, rest sourced from reference TRBV28 and TRBJ2-7, is DVKVTQSSRYLVKRTGEKVFLECVQDMDHENMFWYRQDPGLGLRLIYFSYDVKMKEKGDIPEGYSVSREKKERFSLILESASTNQTSMYLCASMKVLPGRYEQYFGPGTRLTVT.

This clone appeared once. The V call is TRBV18, the J call TRBJ1-2; TRBD1 might be the D (6 bases). The ends were cut back, 0 bases at V and 4 bases at J, with 9 bases in the middle. The germline gives CDR1 KGHSH, CDR2 LQKENI. This CDR3 is 14 amino acids long. CDR3 sequence: CASSPPSGVYGYTF. The CDR3 DNA sequence: TGTGCCAGCTCACCACCATCAGGGGTCTATGGCTACACCTTC.

Notes on this clone: Other DNA sequences from this sample encode an identical CDR3 as well. V usage is TRBV4-1 and J usage is TRBJ2-2; possible D gene TRBD2, 6 bases. CDR1 is MGHRA, CDR2 YSYEKL, per germline. Trimming shortened V by 6 bases and J by 0 bases, and 8 bases separated the two germline ends. The CDR3 covers 14 residues. In nucleotides, the CDR3 is TGCGCCAGCAGTAGACTAGCGAACACCGGGGAGCTGTTTTTT. It translates to CASSRLANTGELFF.

This chain connects TRBV5-1 to TRBJ2-1; D is perhaps TRBD1 (5 bases). With 1 base removed from V and 6 bases from J, the gap between germline ends came to 11 bases. CDR1 is SGHRS, CDR2 YFSETQ, per germline. CDR3 length equals 14 residues. The CDR3 loop is CASSLFLQVNEQFF. CDR3 sequence (DNA): TGCGCCAGCAGCTTGTTTTTACAGGTCAATGAGCAGTTCTTC.

The rearrangement links TRBV27 to TRBJ2-7; 7 bases map to TRBD1. The trim removed 8 bases at V and 5 bases at J, leaving 9 bases unmatched. The CDR3 has 13 residues. Per the germline V gene, CDR1 is MNHEY and CDR2 is SMNVEV (reference sequence). CDR3 DNA sequence: TGTGCCAGCCATAGACAGGGTACCGACGAGCAGTACTTC. It encodes CASHRQGTDEQYF.

V usage is TRBV5-8 and J usage is TRBJ1-1; weak D call: TRBD1 (6 bases). Germline loops: CDR1 SGHTS, CDR2 YDEGEE. V lost 4 bases and J 4 bases, leaving 26 bases between the germline ends. The CDR3 contains 18 residues. Here the CDR3 reads CASSLKDRLLSLSTEAFF. The DNA of the CDR3 is TGTGCCAGCAGCCTCAAAGACAGGTTACTAAGTTTGAGCACTGAAGCTTTCTTT.

The chain joins TRBV7-2 to TRBJ2-7; no firm D call. Deletions cut 5 bases from V and 2 bases from J, with 13 bases between. The length of the CDR3 is 14 residues. The germline V gene encodes CDR1 SGHTA and CDR2 FQGNSA. This CDR3 reads CASSPRVGPYEQYF. The CDR3 bases are TGTGCCAGCAGCCCCCGGGTGGGCCCCTACGAGCAGTACTTC.

Only a few counts were recorded for this clone. The chain joins TRBV27 to TRBJ2-7; D is perhaps TRBD1 (8 bases). The CDR3 length is 14 residues. Per the germline V gene, CDR1 is MNHEY and CDR2 is SMNVEV (reference sequence). Trimming left V 5 bases short and J 4 bases short, with 15 bases between. The CDR3 sequence: CASSKQGEGYEQYF. The CDR3, as DNA: TGTGCCAGCAGTAAACAGGGGGAGGGTTACGAGCAGTACTTC.

The sample holds a few counts of this clone. Different DNA sequences within this sample yield the same CDR3. The V and J genes are TRBV5-1 and TRBJ1-2; D gene unclear. Trimming shortened V by 0 bases and J by 0 bases, and 6 bases separated the two germline ends. CDR3 length equals 14 residues. CDR1 is SGHRS and CDR2 is YFSETQ in the germline V gene. CDR3 in DNA: TGCGCCAGCAGCTTGGTCAGCCCTAACTATGGCTACACCTTC. This sequence encodes CASSLVSPNYGYTF.

Here the CDR3 reads CATRGPLVRETQYF. The DNA for the CDR3 is TGCGCCACCCGGGGTCCGCTCGTCAGGGAGACCCAGTACTTC. V gene TRBV10-2 combines with J gene TRBJ2-5; a possible D gene is TRBD2 (5 bases). V was shortened by 10 bases and J by 5 bases, with 20 bases between the two germline ends. This CDR3 contains 14 residues. Germline V gene lookup returns CDR1 WSHSY and CDR2 SAAADI.

The CDR3 coding sequence is TGCGCCACCTCGGAGAGACAGGGCCACACCGGGGAGCTGTTTTTT. The encoded protein is CATSERQGHTGELFF. The chain links TRBV10-1 to TRBJ2-2, with 7 nucleotides matching TRBD1. The CDR3 extends over 15 amino acids. J was trimmed by 3 bases and V by 10 bases; bases with no gene match: 11. In germline, CDR1 is WNHNN, CDR2 SYGVQD (reference sequence).

This chain links TRBV7-2 with TRBJ2-7; 13 bases line up with TRBD2. The V and J ends lost 0 bases and 2 bases, in that order; junction bases with no gene match: 1. The germline gives CDR1 SGHTA, CDR2 FQGNSA. The CDR3 runs to 16 residues. Here the CDR3 reads CASSLATSGRPYEQYF. DNA of the CDR3: TGTGCCAGCAGCTTAGCGACTAGCGGGAGGCCCTACGAGCAGTACTTC.

The sample holds one count of this clone. The J gene is TRBJ2-1, the V gene TRBV5-3, with D perhaps TRBD1 or TRBD2 (6 bases each). TRBV5-3 is flagged as an ORF with uncertain function. The CDR3 consists of 16 residues. Deletions cut 3 bases from V and 0 bases from J, with 13 bases between. CDR3 DNA sequence: TGTGCCAGAAGCTGGGGTACGGGGGCCTCCTACAATGAGCAGTTCTTC. Translating gives CARSWGTGASYNEQFF.

V and J are TRBV5-4 and TRBJ2-7; 12 nucleotides agree with TRBD2. CDR1 and CDR2 (germline): SGHNT, YYREEE (reference sequence). The CDR3 runs 15 residues. With 4 bases clipped from V and 1 base from J, the junction kept 3 bases outside the gene matches. The CDR3 region is CASSLGLAGSYEQYF. The CDR3 DNA reads TGTGCCAGCAGCCTAGGACTAGCGGGATCCTACGAGCAGTACTTC.

The V and J genes are TRBV2 and TRBJ2-1, with D maybe TRBD2 (5 bases). Germline-derived CDR1 and CDR2 are SNHLY and FYNNEI. The CDR3 covers 15 residues. With 2 bases removed from V and 6 bases from J, the gap between germline ends came to 14 bases. CDR3 loop: CASSESGLESNEQFF. The CDR3 region has the DNA TGTGCCAGCAGTGAATCTGGACTCGAATCCAATGAGCAGTTCTTC. Looking up the rest from reference TRBV2 and TRBJ2-1 gives the full variable domain: EPEVTQTPSHQVTQMGQEVILRCVPISNHLYFYWYRQILGQKVEFLVSFYNNEISEKSEIFDDQFSVERPDGSNFTLKIRSTKLEDSAMYFCASSESGLESNEQFFGPGTRLTVL.